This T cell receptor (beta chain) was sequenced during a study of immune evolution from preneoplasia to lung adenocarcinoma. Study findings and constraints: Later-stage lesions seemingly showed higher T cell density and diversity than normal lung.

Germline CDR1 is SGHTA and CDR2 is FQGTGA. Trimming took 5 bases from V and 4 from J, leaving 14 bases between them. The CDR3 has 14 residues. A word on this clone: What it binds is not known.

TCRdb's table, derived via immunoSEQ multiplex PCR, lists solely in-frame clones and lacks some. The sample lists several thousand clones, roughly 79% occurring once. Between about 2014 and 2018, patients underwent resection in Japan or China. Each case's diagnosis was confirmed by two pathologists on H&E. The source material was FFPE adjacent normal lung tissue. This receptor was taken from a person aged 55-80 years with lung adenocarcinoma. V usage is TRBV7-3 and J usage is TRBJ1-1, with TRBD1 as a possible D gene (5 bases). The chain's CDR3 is CASSPERQGTEAFF. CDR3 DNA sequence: TGTGCCAGCAGCCCAGAAAGGCAGGGCACTGAAGCTTTCTTT.